A single sample gave rise to the 27 T cell receptor beta chains below, sequenced in a study of cytomegalovirus exposure and HLA in healthy donors. PCR employed 60 Vbeta and 13 Jbeta primers. Assay: immunoSEQ multiplex PCR; the TCRdb copy retains only in-frame clones and omits some. The sample contains approximately 95,000 clones, around 84% of which appear only once. The sample was PBMCs. The receptor set was obtained from a woman between 40 and 50 years old in good health and CMV-seropositive.

The CDR3 protein is CASSENQGRGYTF. For the CDR3, the DNA is TGTGCCAGCAGCGAAAACCAGGGAAGGGGCTACACCTTC. The V gene is TRBV7-8, the J gene TRBJ1-2; TRBD1 is a possible D gene (5 bases). The germline gives CDR1 SGHVS, CDR2 FQNEAQ. The V gene lost 5 bases and the J gene lost 8 bases, with 15 bases spanning the gap. The CDR3 has 13 residues.

The sample holds one count of this clone. The chain links TRBV25-1 to TRBJ1-1; D gene ambiguous. Trimming took off 5 bases at V and 2 bases at J, with 15 bases between the two ends. Per the germline V gene, CDR1 is MGHDK and CDR2 is SYGVNS. This CDR3 has 15 amino acids. CDR3 in amino acids: CASSPLVFPNTEAFF. In nucleotides, the CDR3 is TGTGCCAGCAGTCCCTTAGTCTTCCCCAACACTGAAGCTTTCTTT.

The chain combines TRBV27 with TRBJ1-5, with no clear D. The germline gives CDR1 MNHEY, CDR2 SMNVEV (reference sequence). Trimming pared 9 bases from V and 4 bases from J, leaving 13 bases between. This CDR3 has 13 residues. For the CDR3, the DNA is TGTGCCAGTCAATCCAGGAGGAATCAGCCCCAGCATTTT. This translates into CASQSRRNQPQHF.

The V gene is TRBV7-2, the J gene TRBJ2-7; 11 nucleotides match TRBD2. This CDR3 spans 16 amino acids. V trimming: 6 bases; J trimming: 0 bases; junction bases outside the gene matches: 7. Germline V gene lookup returns CDR1 SGHTA and CDR2 FQGNSA. The CDR3 region has the DNA TGTGCCAGCAGGCGAACTAGCGGGAGTGACTCCTACGAGCAGTACTTC. Translated: CASRRTSGSDSYEQYF.

The CDR3 region has the DNA TGTGCCAGTAGTCCCCTCCTCGCCGGGAATAGCAATCAGCCCCAGCATTTT. Amino acid sequence: CASSPLLAGNSNQPQHF. This chain connects TRBV19 to TRBJ1-5; D ambiguous. V lost 5 bases and J 0 bases, leaving 17 bases between the germline ends. The germline gives CDR1 LNHDA, CDR2 SQIVND (reference sequence). The CDR3 is 17 residues long. Full variable domain (rest looked up from reference TRBV19 and TRBJ1-5): DGGITQSPKYLFRKEGQNVTLSCEQNLNHDAMYWYRQDPGQGLRLIYYSQIVNDFQKGDIAEGYSVSREKKESFPLTVTSAQKNPTAFYLCASSPLLAGNSNQPQHFGDGTRLSIL.

The CDR3 DNA reads as TGTGCCAGCAGTGTCGGGGATACCGGGGAGCTGTTTTTT. It codes for CASSVGDTGELFF. The V and J genes are TRBV11-2 and TRBJ2-2; D is perhaps TRBD2 (5 bases). The CDR3 covers 13 residues. Germline CDR1 reads SGHAT; CDR2 reads FQNNGV. Deletions cut 6 bases from V and 5 bases from J, with 10 bases between.

The genes are TRBV25-1 and TRBJ2-1; TRBD2 agrees at 9 bases. Per germline, CDR1 MGHDK and CDR2 SYGVNS. The CDR3 consists of 15 residues. With 5 bases clipped from V and 3 bases from J, the junction kept 5 bases outside the gene matches. CDR3 amino acids: CASSPGTSFYNEQFF. In nucleotides, the CDR3 is TGTGCCAGCAGTCCCGGGACTAGCTTCTACAATGAGCAGTTCTTC.

This clone has a handful of counts. The chain uses TRBV19 and TRBJ1-5; 7 nucleotides agree with TRBD1. Germline CDR1 LNHDA, CDR2 SQIVND (reference sequence). V trimming: 3 bases; J trimming: 11 bases; junction bases outside the gene matches: 7. There are 13 residues in the CDR3. The CDR3 nucleotides are TGTGCCAGTAGTATGACATACAGGGGTTCCCAGCATTTT. It specifies CASSMTYRGSQHF.

The genes are TRBV19 and TRBJ1-5; unclear D gene. Trimming removed 4 bases from V and 2 bases from J, with 9 bases in between. The CDR3 sequence is 14 residues long. Per the germline V gene, CDR1 is LNHDA and CDR2 is SQIVND (reference sequence). CDR3 bases: TGTGCCAGTAGTAGGCAGAACGGCAATCAGCCCCAGCATTTT. It yields the protein CASSRQNGNQPQHF.

The genes are TRBV6-5 and TRBJ2-2; D perhaps matches TRBD1 (5 bases). Trimming removed 5 bases at V and 3 bases at J, with 7 bases between. The CDR3 is 13 residues long. The germline gives CDR1 MNHEY, CDR2 SVGAGI. The CDR3 sequence is CASSEGDTGELFF. The CDR3 DNA is TGTGCCAGCAGTGAAGGGGACACCGGGGAGCTGTTTTTT.

The chain is built from TRBV7-3 and TRBJ1-1; TRBD1 is a possible D gene (6 bases). The germline gives CDR1 SGHTA, CDR2 FQGTGA. This CDR3 is 15 amino acids long. Trimming shortened V by 2 bases and J by 4 bases, and 14 bases separated the two germline ends. CDR3 amino acids: CASSLEGDPPTEAFF. Here the CDR3 DNA reads TGTGCCAGCAGCTTAGAGGGGGACCCACCCACTGAAGCTTTCTTT.

The rearrangement links TRBV7-9 to TRBJ2-7, with 8 bases lining up with TRBD2. CDR3 size: 17 residues. Per the germline V gene, CDR1 is SEHNR and CDR2 is FQNEAQ (reference sequence). After removal of 5 bases from V and 1 base from J, the junction contained 13 bases not matched to a gene. The CDR3 bases are TGTGCCAGCAGCCCCTCTCCCGGGAGCGGGAGTTCCTACGAGCAGTACTTC. It encodes CASSPSPGSGSSYEQYF.

The J gene is TRBJ2-7, the V gene TRBV27, with a weak D call TRBD2 (6 bases). Between the trimmed V and J ends, which lost 6 bases and 7 bases, there was a span of 16 bases. The CDR3 has 13 residues. From germline, CDR1 is MNHEY and CDR2 SMNVEV (reference sequence). This CDR3 is CASRRTGAREQYF. The CDR3 nucleotides are TGTGCCAGCAGGCGCACGGGAGCGAGGGAGCAGTACTTC.

V usage is TRBV6-5 and J usage is TRBJ2-3, with TRBD2 identical over 9 bases. The length of the CDR3 is 15 residues. The J segment lost 8 bases and the V segment lost 5 bases, leaving 11 bases of the junction unmatched. Germline lookup yields CDR1 MNHEY and CDR2 SVGAGI. DNA of the CDR3: TGTGCCAGCAGTCTAGCGGGACCAGGAGTGGGTACGCAGTATTTT. As protein: CASSLAGPGVGTQYF.

This rearrangement joins TRBV7-9 to TRBJ1-1; 7 bases line up with TRBD1. Trimming at V came to 4 bases and at J to 0 bases, leaving 5 bases not matched to a gene. The CDR3 loop spans 15 amino acids. CDR1 and CDR2 from the germline V gene are SEHNR and FQNEAQ (reference sequence). The CDR3 region is CASSSIGGLNTEAFF. The CDR3, as DNA: TGTGCCAGCAGCTCGATAGGGGGCTTGAACACTGAAGCTTTCTTT.

The chain carries TRBV7-3 and TRBJ2-1, with D possibly being TRBD2 (6 bases). This CDR3 has 15 residues. CDR1 is SGHTA, CDR2 FQGTGA, per germline. V gave up 0 bases and J gave up 7 bases, with 13 bases separating them. The CDR3 is CASSLTHPGENEQFF. Written as DNA, the CDR3 is TGTGCCAGCAGCTTAACCCACCCGGGAGAGAATGAGCAGTTCTTC.

CDR3 nucleotide sequence: TGTGCCAGCAGTCTCTCGGACAGGGCCTACGAGCAGTACTTC. It encodes CASSLSDRAYEQYF. The V and J genes are TRBV25-1 and TRBJ2-7; 8 bases agree with TRBD1. The CDR3 consists of 14 residues. Germline V gene sequence: CDR1 MGHDK, CDR2 SYGVNS. V gave up 5 bases and J gave up 2 bases; unmatched junction bases: 5.

The gene calls are TRBV5-6 and TRBJ1-5, with 9 positions matching TRBD1. Germline V lookup: CDR1 SGHDT, CDR2 YYEEEE. Trimming removed 2 bases from V and 0 bases from J; junction bases left unmatched: 12. The CDR3 is 19 residues long. For the CDR3, the DNA is TGTGCCAGCAGCTTTTGGAGGTGGACAGGGGTGCATAGCAATCAGCCCCAGCATTTT. Translation gives CASSFWRWTGVHSNQPQHF.

The chain uses TRBV10-3 and TRBJ2-1, with 8 positions matching TRBD2. This CDR3 is built from 15 residues. The germline gives CDR1 ENHRY, CDR2 SYGVKD. V shed 0 bases and J 9 bases; nucleotides not matched to a gene: 7. CDR3 in amino acids: CAISESTGLGFEQFF. The CDR3 DNA follows: TGTGCCATCAGTGAGTCGACGGGACTAGGGTTTGAGCAGTTCTTC.

This rearrangement joins TRBV19 to TRBJ2-4; 8 bases match TRBD1. V dropped 3 bases and J dropped 1; count of bases not matched to a gene: 11. Germline CDR1 is LNHDA and CDR2 is SQIVND (reference sequence). The CDR3 length is 18 residues. CDR3 DNA sequence: TGTGCCAGTAGTATCGACAGGGGTATCGGCGGGGCCAAAAACATTCAGTACTTC. It is translated as CASSIDRGIGGAKNIQYF.

This chain joins TRBV11-2 and TRBJ1-5, with 8 bases identical to TRBD1. Germline CDR1 is SGHAT and CDR2 is FQNNGV. With 1 base clipped from V and 2 bases from J, the junction kept 1 base outside the gene matches. This CDR3 is built from 15 residues. CDR3 in amino acids: CASSLGGQGNQPQHF. In DNA, the CDR3 is TGTGCCAGCAGCTTAGGGGGACAGGGCAATCAGCCCCAGCATTTT.

The J gene is TRBJ2-7, the V gene TRBV5-1; D is possibly TRBD2 (6 bases). Trimming took off 4 bases at V and 2 bases at J, with 16 bases between the two ends. The CDR3 extends over 15 amino acids. The germline gives CDR1 SGHRS, CDR2 YFSETQ. The CDR3 DNA is TGCGCCAGCAGCCGTACCCCGGGACTGACCTACGAGCAGTACTTC. Amino acids: CASSRTPGLTYEQYF. Based on the CDR3 plus reference TRBV5-1 and TRBJ2-7, the full variable domain is KAGVTQTPRYLIKTRGQQVTLSCSPISGHRSVSWYQQTPGQGLQFLFEYFSETQRNKGNFPGRFSGRQFSNSRSEMNVSTLELGDSALYLCASSRTPGLTYEQYFGPGTRLTVT.

The chain links TRBV10-3 to TRBJ1-1; TRBD1 aligns across 7 bases. The CDR3 is 13 amino acids. V dropped 4 bases and J dropped 3; count of bases not matched to a gene: 2. CDR1 and CDR2 from the germline V gene are ENHRY and SYGVKD. CDR3 protein: CAISGDSYTEAFF. DNA of the CDR3: TGTGCCATCAGTGGGGACAGTTACACTGAAGCTTTCTTT.

The chain is built from TRBV11-2 and TRBJ2-5; D is ambiguous. V lost 5 bases and J lost 5, with 6 bases in between. CDR3 size: 11 residues. Germline V gives CDR1 SGHAT, CDR2 FQNNGV. The CDR3 DNA reads as TGTGCCAGCAGCCACCGGGAGACCCAGTACTTC. It encodes CASSHRETQYF.

This chain uses TRBV11-3 with TRBJ2-1; 7 nucleotides agree with TRBD2. CDR1 SGHNT and CDR2 YENEEA come from the germline V gene. Unmatched junction bases numbered 7, after V lost 5 bases and J lost 9 bases. CDR3 length: 13 residues. The CDR3 sequence: CASSPAGVGEQFF. CDR3 nucleotide sequence: TGTGCCAGCAGCCCCGCGGGGGTTGGTGAGCAGTTCTTC.

The chain joins TRBV11-2 to TRBJ2-5, with TRBD2 identical over 12 bases. The CDR3 runs to 16 residues. Germline V gene lookup returns CDR1 SGHAT and CDR2 FQNNGV. Trimming took 5 bases from V and 4 from J; bases not matched to a gene: 8. The CDR3 DNA follows: TGTGCCAGCAGCCAAGGACTAGCGGGAAGATTAGAGACCCAGTACTTC. Encoded protein: CASSQGLAGRLETQYF.

In nucleotides, the CDR3 is TGTGCCAGCAGCCCACAACTAGCGGGAGGCCCCTACAATGAGCAGTTCTTC. It specifies CASSPQLAGGPYNEQFF. This sequence joins TRBV4-2 and TRBJ2-1, with TRBD2 matching over 12 bases. Germline values: CDR1 LGHNA, CDR2 YNFKEQ. Germline trimming cut 4 bases from V and 2 bases from J; bases unmatched to any gene: 6. CDR3 size: 17 residues.